Listed here are 30 T cell receptor beta chains from one sample, sequenced in a study of blood T cell repertoires in COVID-19. Method: immunoSEQ multiplex PCR; TCRdb's copy keeps in-frame clones and lacks some. The profile shows about 47,000 clones, approximately 84% of them singletons. Sequences were obtained from peripheral blood. These receptors all come from a man aged 45-65 years with acute or convalescent COVID-19.

This chain connects TRBV5-1 to TRBJ2-1; 8 nucleotides line up with TRBD2. The CDR3 contains 15 residues. Germline V lookup: CDR1 SGHRS, CDR2 YFSETQ. After removal of 0 bases from V and 4 bases from J, the junction contained 3 bases not matched to a gene. In DNA, the CDR3 is TGCGCCAGCAGCTTGGCCGGGGGGGAGTACAATGAGCAGTTCTTC. Protein sequence: CASSLAGGEYNEQFF.

J is TRBJ2-1 and V is TRBV27; 7 bases line up with TRBD1. The CDR3 runs 12 residues. V dropped 3 bases and J dropped 12; count of bases not matched to a gene: 5. Germline lookup yields CDR1 MNHEY and CDR2 SMNVEV (reference sequence). CDR3 sequence: CASSFQGQLQFF. CDR3 bases: TGTGCCAGCAGTTTTCAGGGACAGCTGCAGTTCTTC.

This chain connects TRBV19 to TRBJ1-1; TRBD1 might be the D (5 bases). V dropped 4 bases and J dropped 4 bases, with 16 bases sitting between them. The CDR3 length is 15 residues. From germline, CDR1 is LNHDA and CDR2 SQIVND (reference sequence). The CDR3 loop is CASSTQSGMSTEAFF. CDR3 in DNA: TGTGCCAGTAGTACCCAGTCAGGGATGAGCACTGAAGCTTTCTTT.

This chain uses TRBV5-4 with TRBJ2-3; 9 bases map to TRBD2. The germline gives CDR1 SGHNT, CDR2 YYREEE (reference sequence). There are 16 residues in the CDR3. The junction had 4 bases not matched to a gene; V was cut back by 0 bases and J by 2 bases. This CDR3 reads CASSLGSGSTTDTQYF. CDR3 nucleotides: TGTGCCAGCAGCTTGGGTAGCGGGAGTACCACAGATACGCAGTATTTT.

V usage is TRBV5-6 and J usage is TRBJ1-4; weak D call: TRBD1 (6 bases). The CDR3 extends over 15 amino acids. Germline assignment: CDR1 SGHDT and CDR2 YYEEEE. V was clipped by 3 bases and J by 3 bases, with 12 bases between them. In nucleotides, the CDR3 is TGTGCCAGCAGCTGGGCCCGACAGGCTAATGAAAAACTGTTTTTT. This encodes CASSWARQANEKLFF.

V is TRBV5-4 and J is TRBJ2-2; a weak D match, TRBD1 (6 bases). V gave up 0 bases and J gave up 6 bases, with 9 bases separating them. Germline-derived CDR1 and CDR2 are SGHNT and YYREEE (reference sequence). The CDR3 spans 14 residues. CDR3 sequence: CASSLAGVAGELFF. The CDR3, as DNA: TGTGCCAGCAGCTTGGCAGGGGTAGCCGGGGAGCTGTTTTTT.

In this sample, this clone turned up a few times. V usage is TRBV7-9 and J usage is TRBJ2-7; D remains unclear. Deletions cut 5 bases from V and 4 bases from J, with 9 bases between. In germline, CDR1 is SEHNR, CDR2 FQNEAQ (reference sequence). The CDR3 loop spans 12 amino acids. This chain's CDR3 is CASSAAVYEQYF. The CDR3 DNA is TGTGCCAGCAGCGCGGCGGTGTACGAGCAGTACTTC.

This chain links TRBV5-1 with TRBJ1-1, with D uncertain. Germline CDR1 and CDR2: SGHRS and YFSETQ. The CDR3 length is 13 residues. V shed 3 bases and J shed 2 bases, with 8 bases lying between them. For the CDR3, the DNA is TGCGCCAGCAGCTCGAGAACTAACACTGAAGCTTTCTTT. Its protein is CASSSRTNTEAFF.

The chain has TRBV6-5 and TRBJ2-6, with 7 bases identical to TRBD1. Trimming at V came to 11 bases and at J to 4 bases, leaving 8 bases not matched to a gene. The CDR3 is made up of 14 amino acids. CDR1 and CDR2 from the germline V gene are MNHEY and SVGAGI. Here the CDR3 reads CAGQTGFGANVLTF. As DNA, the CDR3 is TGTGCCGGACAGACAGGGTTCGGGGCCAACGTCCTGACTTTC.

By sample share, this clone is medium-sized. This CDR3 is also generated by other DNA sequences in the sample. This rearrangement joins TRBV5-1 to TRBJ2-1, with 10 positions matching TRBD2. The CDR3 has 16 residues. V dropped 0 bases and J dropped 4; count of bases not matched to a gene: 4. Germline assignment: CDR1 SGHRS and CDR2 YFSETQ. CDR3 loop: CASSLATSGTYNEQFF. The CDR3 DNA reads TGCGCCAGCAGCTTGGCCACTAGCGGGACGTACAATGAGCAGTTCTTC.

This sequence joins TRBV28 and TRBJ2-5; unclear D gene. CDR3 size: 16 residues. Germline values: CDR1 MDHEN, CDR2 SYDVKM. Trimming shortened V by 5 bases and J by 4 bases, and 20 bases separated the two germline ends. CDR3 residues: CASSLDVAATGETQYF. The CDR3 bases are TGTGCCAGCAGTCTCGACGTAGCCGCCACGGGAGAGACCCAGTACTTC.

Note on this clone: Other DNA sequences in the sample encode the same CDR3. This chain joins TRBV9 and TRBJ2-3, with 9 bases fitting TRBD2. J gave up 0 bases and V 0 bases, and 11 bases lay outside the gene matches. The CDR3 spans 19 residues. Per the germline V gene, CDR1 is SGDLS and CDR2 is YYNGEE. CDR3 sequence (DNA): TGTGCCAGCAGCGTAGAGGGAAGCGGGGGGCCTTCTAGCACAGATACGCAGTATTTT. Translation gives CASSVEGSGGPSSTDTQYF.

The rearrangement joins TRBV5-1 to TRBJ2-7; TRBD2 is a possible D gene (5 bases). Germline V CDR1 and CDR2: SGHRS, YFSETQ. The V end lost 2 bases, the J end lost 3 bases, and 6 bases lay between the germline ends. CDR3 length: 12 amino acids. CDR3 residues: CASSFGDYEQYF. The CDR3 DNA sequence: TGCGCCAGCAGCTTCGGGGACTACGAGCAGTACTTC.

The chain joins TRBV19 to TRBJ2-7, with 9 bases lining up with TRBD1. Losses at the gene ends were 3 bases for V and 1 base for J; bases not matched to a gene: 10. The germline V gene has CDR1 LNHDA and CDR2 SQIVND (reference sequence). The CDR3 is 17 residues long. DNA of the CDR3: TGTGCCAGTAGTATGTTCGGACAGGGGTTAGAATCCTACGAGCAGTACTTC. Translating gives CASSMFGQGLESYEQYF.

This rearrangement joins TRBV24-1 to TRBJ2-7; 11 bases map to TRBD2. V shed 5 bases, J shed 5 bases, and the junction held 13 bases outside the gene matches. Germline V gene sequence: CDR1 KGHDR, CDR2 SFDVKD. The CDR3 runs 17 residues. CDR3 DNA sequence: TGTGCCACCAGTGGTGATAATAGCGGGAGGGCCGGAGACGAGCAGTACTTC. Amino acid sequence: CATSGDNSGRAGDEQYF.

This chain connects TRBV25-1 to TRBJ2-7; D is possibly TRBD2 (7 bases). With 1 base removed from V and 5 bases from J, the gap between germline ends came to 12 bases. Germline V CDR1 and CDR2: MGHDK, SYGVNS. The CDR3 is 14 residues long. CDR3 DNA sequence: TGTGCCAGCAGTGAATTCGGGGGGCTGGACGAGCAGTACTTC. Translating it yields CASSEFGGLDEQYF.

V is TRBV24-1 and J is TRBJ2-2; 7 bases fit TRBD2. The trim removed 2 bases at V and 3 bases at J, leaving 8 bases unmatched. The germline gives CDR1 KGHDR, CDR2 SFDVKD. This CDR3 has 17 residues. The CDR3 protein is CATSDSAGSAYTGELFF. CDR3 DNA sequence: TGTGCCACCAGTGATTCAGCGGGGTCCGCGTACACCGGGGAGCTGTTTTTT.

The gene calls are TRBV7-9 and TRBJ1-1; D is unresolved. The CDR3 has 14 residues. Germline CDR1 SEHNR, CDR2 FQNEAQ (reference sequence). Trimming stripped 5 bases from V and 1 base from J, with 11 bases between. Written as DNA, the CDR3 is TGTGCCAGCAGCGGTTTCACTGGGAACACTGAAGCTTTCTTT. This sequence encodes CASSGFTGNTEAFF. Looking up the rest from reference TRBV7-9 and TRBJ1-1 gives the full variable domain: DTGVSQNPRHKITKRGQNVTFRCDPISEHNRLYWYRQTLGQGPEFLTYFQNEAQLEKSRLLSDRFSAERPKGSFSTLEIQRTEQGDSAMYLCASSGFTGNTEAFFGQGTRLTVV.

The chain uses TRBV5-8 and TRBJ2-1; the D gene is possibly TRBD2 (5 bases). This CDR3 region has 12 residues. Germline CDR1 is SGHTS and CDR2 is YDEGEE. Trimming removed 5 bases at V and 4 bases at J, with 7 bases between. The CDR3 DNA reads as TGTGCCAGCAGGAGCGGTTACAATGAGCAGTTCTTC. It specifies CASRSGYNEQFF.

This clone was counted once. The chain uses TRBV7-2 and TRBJ2-5; D is unresolved. V shed 1 base and J shed 2 bases, with 8 bases lying between them. Looked up from germline, CDR1 is SGHTA and CDR2 is FQGNSA. The CDR3 length is 14 residues. CDR3 loop: CASSLGLRQETQYF. The CDR3, as DNA: TGTGCCAGCAGCTTAGGTCTCAGGCAAGAGACCCAGTACTTC.

Here the CDR3 DNA reads TGTGCCAGCAGCCATACTACCACCGGGGAGCTGTTTTTT. Translating gives CASSHTTTGELFF. The chain carries TRBV7-3 and TRBJ2-2; the D is unclear. Germline loops: CDR1 SGHTA, CDR2 FQGTGA. The ends were cut back, 5 bases at V and 4 bases at J, with 8 bases in the middle. The length of the CDR3 is 13 residues.

The chain links TRBV5-1 to TRBJ2-3; 8 nucleotides line up with TRBD1. J was trimmed by 2 bases and V by 3 bases; bases with no gene match: 2. Per germline, CDR1 SGHRS and CDR2 YFSETQ. This CDR3 spans 14 amino acids. The CDR3 is CASSSDRDTDTQYF. CDR3 bases: TGCGCCAGCAGCTCGGACAGGGACACAGATACGCAGTATTTT. The complete variable domain, with remaining parts taken from reference TRBV5-1 and TRBJ2-3, reads KAGVTQTPRYLIKTRGQQVTLSCSPISGHRSVSWYQQTPGQGLQFLFEYFSETQRNKGNFPGRFSGRQFSNSRSEMNVSTLELGDSALYLCASSSDRDTDTQYFGPGTRLTVL.

The chain is built from TRBV5-1 and TRBJ1-1; D is undetermined. The CDR3 is 15 residues long. CDR1 is SGHRS and CDR2 is YFSETQ in the germline V gene. The germline V and J ends were trimmed by 4 bases and 1 base, with 14 bases remaining between them. CDR3 in amino acids: CASSLTRAPNTEAFF. The CDR3 bases are TGCGCCAGCAGCCTGACGAGGGCCCCGAACACTGAAGCTTTCTTT. Using reference TRBV5-1 and TRBJ1-1 for the parts outside the CDR3, the full variable domain is KAGVTQTPRYLIKTRGQQVTLSCSPISGHRSVSWYQQTPGQGLQFLFEYFSETQRNKGNFPGRFSGRQFSNSRSEMNVSTLELGDSALYLCASSLTRAPNTEAFFGQGTRLTVV.

The V call is TRBV6-5, the J call TRBJ1-4; 9 bases align to TRBD1. The CDR3 contains 15 residues. Trimming took 0 bases from V and 8 from J; bases not matched to a gene: 4. Looked up from germline, CDR1 is MNHEY and CDR2 is SVGAGI. The chain's CDR3 is CASSYSGTGREKLFF. DNA for the CDR3: TGTGCCAGCAGTTACTCCGGGACAGGGCGAGAAAAACTGTTTTTT.

The CDR3 DNA follows: TGTGCCAGCAGCCTCACAGGGTTGGACGAGCAGTACTTC. Amino acids: CASSLTGLDEQYF. The chain joins TRBV6-5 to TRBJ2-7, with D maybe TRBD1 (6 bases). The V gene's germline CDR1 is MNHEY and CDR2 SVGAGI. This CDR3 comprises 13 residues. V lost 6 bases and J 5 bases, leaving 14 bases between the germline ends.

The chain couples TRBV11-1 to TRBJ1-2, with a possible D match to TRBD1 (6 bases). The germline V and J ends were trimmed by 5 bases and 7 bases, with 14 bases remaining between them. Germline V gene sequence: CDR1 SGHAT, CDR2 FQDESV (reference sequence). The CDR3 is 13 amino acids. The CDR3 protein is CASSVHTGLGYTF. In DNA form, the CDR3 reads TGTGCCAGCAGCGTCCATACAGGGCTTGGCTACACCTTC.

The rearrangement uses TRBV6-4 and TRBJ2-1; 7 nucleotides align to TRBD2. This CDR3 contains 15 residues. J lost 4 bases, V lost 0 bases, and 3 bases had no gene match. The germline gives CDR1 MRHNA, CDR2 SNTAGT. The chain's CDR3 is CASSDSGEGYNEQFF. The DNA for the CDR3 is TGTGCCAGCAGTGACTCAGGGGAGGGTTACAATGAGCAGTTCTTC.

This chain links TRBV9 with TRBJ1-1; TRBD1 matches at 7 bases. V shed 3 bases and J 5 bases; nucleotides not matched to a gene: 7. The CDR3 spans 14 residues. Germline-derived CDR1 and CDR2 are SGDLS and YYNGEE. The CDR3 region is CASSALQGRTEAFF. For the CDR3, the DNA is TGTGCCAGCAGCGCCCTACAGGGGAGGACTGAAGCTTTCTTT. The complete variable domain, with remaining parts taken from reference TRBV9 and TRBJ1-1, reads DSGVTQTPKHLITATGQRVTLRCSPRSGDLSVYWYQQSLDQGLQFLIQYYNGEERAKGNILERFSAQQFPDLHSELNLSSLELGDSALYFCASSALQGRTEAFFGQGTRLTVV.

The J gene is TRBJ2-6, the V gene TRBV5-6; the match to TRBD2 covers 9 bases. Unmatched junction bases numbered 5, after V lost 1 base and J lost 0 bases. CDR1 and CDR2 (germline): SGHDT, YYEEEE. This CDR3 region has 18 residues. The DNA of the CDR3 is TGTGCCAGCAGCTTGCTGACTAGCGGTACCTCTGGGGCCAACGTCCTGACTTTC. This gives the protein CASSLLTSGTSGANVLTF.

The chain joins TRBV4-1 to TRBJ2-7; the match to TRBD1 covers 10 bases. V gave up 3 bases and J gave up 4 bases; unmatched junction bases: 6. Germline V gene sequence: CDR1 MGHRA, CDR2 YSYEKL. The length of the CDR3 is 15 residues. The CDR3 protein is CASSHIPGQGYEQYF. The CDR3 region has the DNA TGCGCCAGCAGCCATATACCGGGACAGGGGTACGAGCAGTACTTC.